This T cell receptor (beta chain) comes out of a study of T cell changes during pregnancy in multiple sclerosis. TCRdb's copy holds only in-frame clones and misses some; the assay was immunoSEQ multiplex PCR. The sample contains 65,000 to 85,000 clones, roughly 93% of which appear only once. The sequences come from peripheral blood, collected in the third trimester of pregnancy. This clonotype originated in a female donor with multiple sclerosis, enrolled in a pregnancy study.

CDR3 coding DNA: TGTGCCAGCAGCTTAGTAGGGGGTTCGAACACCGGGGAGCTGTTTTTT. Encoded protein: CASSLVGGSNTGELFF. The chain has TRBV7-2 and TRBJ2-2, with D possibly matching TRBD1 (6 bases). Looked up from germline, CDR1 is SGHTA and CDR2 is FQGNSA. V was clipped by 1 base and J by 0 bases, with 9 bases between them. This CDR3 has 16 amino acids.